Presented here are 19 T cell receptor beta chains from one specimen sequenced in a study of T cell responses to AZD1222 COVID-19 vaccine. The data were produced by immunoSEQ multiplex PCR, yet TCRdb's version contains in-frame clones alone and is incomplete. The data hold 75,000 to 100,000 clones, with around 90% observed a single time. The specimen was peripheral blood, collected 28 days after the second AZD1222 dose. The receptors were sampled from an adult who received the AZD1222 COVID-19 vaccine.

J is TRBJ1-2 and V is TRBV6-6; D possibly corresponds to TRBD1 (5 bases). Trimming stripped 4 bases from V and 4 bases from J, with 13 bases between. Germline lookup yields CDR1 MNHNY and CDR2 SVGAGI (reference sequence). CDR3 size: 14 residues. The CDR3 nucleotides are TGTGCCAGCAGTTCATCTCTCGACAGCTATGGCTACACCTTC. Translating it yields CASSSSLDSYGYTF.

The chain is built from TRBV3-1 (or the pseudogene TRBV3-2) and TRBJ2-3; 8 bases fit TRBD2. Germline loops: CDR1 LGHDT, CDR2 YNNKEL (reference sequence). CDR3 size: 16 residues. V was clipped by 0 bases and J by 0 bases; unmatched bases: 2. The CDR3 sequence: CASSQEPGGSTDTQYF. CDR3 sequence (DNA): TGTGCCAGCAGCCAAGAGCCGGGGGGGAGCACAGATACGCAGTATTTT.

The V gene is TRBV11-2, the J gene TRBJ2-1; 11 bases agree with TRBD2. This CDR3 contains 15 residues. The V gene's germline CDR1 is SGHAT and CDR2 FQNNGV. The ends lost 4 bases at V and 5 bases at J; junction bases unmatched: 4. The CDR3 region is CASSSTSGTNNEQFF. In nucleotides, the CDR3 is TGTGCCAGCAGCTCGACTAGCGGGACTAACAATGAGCAGTTCTTC.

The rearrangement joins TRBV19 to TRBJ2-7, with 10 positions matching TRBD1. The CDR3 is 17 residues long. Germline trimming cut 5 bases from V and 2 bases from J; bases unmatched to any gene: 12. Germline CDR1 reads LNHDA; CDR2 reads SQIVND (reference sequence). This chain's CDR3 is CASSSIPPGQGPYEQYF. The CDR3 bases are TGTGCCAGTAGTTCTATCCCACCGGGACAGGGGCCCTACGAGCAGTACTTC. Full variable domain (remainder filled in from reference TRBV19 and TRBJ2-7): DGGITQSPKYLFRKEGQNVTLSCEQNLNHDAMYWYRQDPGQGLRLIYYSQIVNDFQKGDIAEGYSVSREKKESFPLTVTSAQKNPTAFYLCASSSIPPGQGPYEQYFGPGTRLTVT.

A note on this clone: One junction end disagrees with the germline gene, perhaps due to a read error. The V gene is TRBV27, the J gene TRBJ1-6; 9 bases are a match to TRBD1. Germline CDR1 MNHEY, CDR2 SMNVEV (reference sequence). The CDR3 runs 14 residues. The CDR3 nucleotides read TGTGCCAGCAGTTTATATGGACAGGGGCAACCCCTCTACTTT. It codes for CASSLYGQGQPLYF.

Concerning this clone itself: The same CDR3 also results from other DNA sequences found in this sample. The chain uses TRBV25-1 and TRBJ2-7, with a tentative D call TRBD2 (5 bases). Between the trimmed V and J ends, which lost 5 bases and 4 bases, there was a span of 6 bases. Looked up from germline, CDR1 is MGHDK and CDR2 is SYGVNS. The CDR3 length is 11 residues. The CDR3 loop reads CASSPGYEQYF. The CDR3 nucleotides read TGTGCCAGCAGTCCGGGGTACGAGCAGTACTTC.

V and J are TRBV9 and TRBJ2-7; D remains ambiguous. Germline V gene lookup returns CDR1 SGDLS and CDR2 YYNGEE. The V end lost 0 bases, the J end lost 0 bases, and 7 bases lay between the germline ends. This CDR3 spans 14 amino acids. CDR3 sequence (DNA): TGTGCCAGCAGCGTAGCTCCAGCCTCCTACGAGCAGTACTTC. It specifies CASSVAPASYEQYF.

With regard to this clone: The sample contains more than one DNA sequence encoding this CDR3. The chain joins TRBV6-1 to TRBJ2-7; D is unclear. From germline, CDR1 is MNHNS and CDR2 SASEGT. V lost 1 base and J lost 1, with 8 bases in between. The CDR3 runs 14 residues. CDR3 in amino acids: CASSEDVRSYEQYF. DNA for the CDR3: TGTGCCAGCAGTGAAGATGTCAGATCCTACGAGCAGTACTTC.

The rearrangement links TRBV19 to TRBJ2-1, with D perhaps given as TRBD1 or TRBD2 (5 bases each). V dropped 3 bases and J dropped 4 bases, with 13 bases sitting between them. Germline V gene data show CDR1 as LNHDA and CDR2 as SQIVND (reference sequence). The CDR3 contains 15 residues. The CDR3 sequence is CASSIDRGLYNEQFF. CDR3 DNA sequence: TGTGCCAGTAGTATCGATCGGGGCCTTTACAATGAGCAGTTCTTC.

Here the CDR3 reads CATSRDSKSNEKLFF. Written as DNA, the CDR3 is TGTGCCACCAGCAGAGATTCCAAGAGCAATGAAAAACTGTTTTTT. The rearrangement links TRBV15 to TRBJ1-4; D gene unclear. Trimming removed 0 bases from V and 5 bases from J, with 10 bases in between. Germline lookup yields CDR1 LNHNV and CDR2 YYDKDF (reference sequence). The CDR3 sequence is 15 residues long. The variable domain in full, completed from reference TRBV15 and TRBJ1-4, reads DAMVIQNPRYQVTQFGKPVTLSCSQTLNHNVMYWYQQKSSQAPKLLFHYYDKDFNNEADTPDNFQSRRPNTSFCFLDIRSPGLGDTAMYLCATSRDSKSNEKLFFGSGTQLSVL.

The J gene is TRBJ2-1, the V gene TRBV19; 9 bases line up with TRBD2. V gave up 3 bases and J gave up 16 bases; unmatched junction bases: 4. Germline assignment: CDR1 LNHDA and CDR2 SQIVND (reference sequence). The CDR3 has 11 residues. CDR3 DNA: TGTGCCAGTAGTATTGCGGGGGGGCAATTCTTC. Its protein is CASSIAGGQFF.

This sequence joins TRBV3-1 (or the pseudogene TRBV3-2) and TRBJ1-5; no clear D. V dropped 1 base and J dropped 9 bases, with 10 bases sitting between them. The CDR3 is 13 residues long. Germline CDR1 and CDR2: LGHDT and YNNKEL (reference sequence). The DNA of the CDR3 is TGTGCCAGCAGCCAAGCCGGGTCGCCGCCCCAGCATTTT. It encodes CASSQAGSPPQHF.

The V call is TRBV7-9, the J call TRBJ1-3; D not certain. There are 15 residues in the CDR3. V was cut by 6 bases and J by 2 bases, with 14 bases left in between. Looked up from germline, CDR1 is SEHNR and CDR2 is FQNEAQ (reference sequence). This CDR3 is CASRQPYGAGNTIYF. The CDR3 DNA is TGTGCCAGCAGACAACCCTATGGCGCTGGAAACACCATATATTTT. The full variable domain, completed using reference TRBV7-9 and TRBJ1-3, is DTGVSQNPRHKITKRGQNVTFRCDPISEHNRLYWYRQTLGQGPEFLTYFQNEAQLEKSRLLSDRFSAERPKGSFSTLEIQRTEQGDSAMYLCASRQPYGAGNTIYFGEGSWLTVV.

This chain uses TRBV6-5 with TRBJ1-1; no definite D call. V was shortened by 0 bases and J by 1 base, with 9 bases between the two germline ends. CDR1 MNHEY and CDR2 SVGAGI come from the germline V gene. The CDR3 totals 15 residues. The CDR3: CASSYSEDTNTEAFF. The CDR3 DNA reads as TGTGCCAGCAGTTACTCGGAGGATACGAACACTGAAGCTTTCTTT.

The chain employs TRBV5-1 and TRBJ1-4; 8 positions agree with TRBD1. The CDR3 runs 14 residues. CDR1 and CDR2 from the germline V gene are SGHRS and YFSETQ. Germline trimming cut 4 bases from V and 7 bases from J; bases unmatched to any gene: 6. In nucleotides, the CDR3 is TGCGCCAGCAGCGCAGGGGGCGGGAGTGAAAAACTGTTTTTT. Its translation: CASSAGGGSEKLFF.

The CDR3 loop is CASSPDRAAPYEQYF. The CDR3 nucleotides are TGTGCCAGTAGCCCAGACAGGGCGGCCCCCTACGAGCAGTACTTC. The chain couples TRBV19 to TRBJ2-7; 7 bases align to TRBD1. Germline assignment: CDR1 LNHDA and CDR2 SQIVND (reference sequence). The CDR3 is 15 residues long. V lost 6 bases and J lost 2; bases outside the gene matches: 10.

V is TRBV3-1 (or the pseudogene TRBV3-2) and J is TRBJ1-2, with D unclear. Trimming shortened V by 1 base and J by 5 bases, and 11 bases separated the two germline ends. Germline values: CDR1 LGHDT, CDR2 YNNKEL (reference sequence). The CDR3 has 14 amino acids. The DNA of the CDR3 is TGTGCCAGCAGCCAAGCTGGGAACAAGTATGGCTACACCTTC. Protein product: CASSQAGNKYGYTF.

This sequence joins TRBV7-2 and TRBJ2-2; TRBD1 might be the D (6 bases). Germline-derived CDR1 and CDR2 are SGHTA and FQGNSA. This CDR3 spans 18 amino acids. Deletions cut 5 bases from V and 6 bases from J, with 25 bases between. CDR3 nucleotide sequence: TGTGCCAGCAGCCCTACCCACTGGGGACAAACACGCGCCGGGGAGCTGTTTTTT. The encoded protein is CASSPTHWGQTRAGELFF.

This sequence joins TRBV20-1 and TRBJ1-3; D perhaps matches TRBD1 (5 bases). This CDR3 has 15 residues. Germline CDR1 reads DFQATT; CDR2 reads SNEGSKA (reference sequence). Trimming removed 3 bases at V and 0 bases at J, with 12 bases between. In nucleotides, the CDR3 is TGCAGTGCTAGTTCACTCGGACACTCTGGAAACACCATATATTTT. Protein sequence: CSASSLGHSGNTIYF.